This T cell receptor beta chain emerged from a study of cytomegalovirus exposure and HLA in healthy donors. Study-wide findings and caveats: Most TCR beta V segments were productive about 87% or about 30% of the time in an earlier analysis. High sensitivity and specificity were reportedly achieved when the classifier diagnosed cytomegalovirus status.

The CDR3 covers 14 residues. Germline V lookup: CDR1 SSHAT, CDR2 FNYEAQ (reference sequence). PCR involved 60 Vbeta and 13 Jbeta primers. Sequencing used immunoSEQ multiplex PCR; TCRdb keeps in-frame clones, though not all of them. The data contain hundreds of thousands of clones, roughly 80% of them singletons. A few counts support this clone. Its matching antigen is unknown. One end of the junction varies from germline; a read error may be responsible. The sequence was collected from a man younger than 45 in good health and CMV-seronegative. The sample was PBMCs. The chain has TRBV7-7 and TRBJ2-5; tentative D call: TRBD1 (5 bases). Here the CDR3 reads CASSLTVYQETQYF. DNA for the CDR3: TGTGCTAGCAGCCTGACAGTGTACCAAGAGACCCAGTACTTC. Complete variable domain (other parts from reference TRBV7-7 and TRBJ2-5): GAGVSQSPRYKVTKRGQDVTLRCDPISSHATLYWYQQALGQGPEFLTYFNYEAQPDKSGLPSDRFSAERPEGSISTLTIQRTEQRDSAMYRCASSLTVYQETQYFGPGTRLLVL.